This T cell receptor (beta chain) came from a study of human T cells and chemical hapten exposure. Time point specified: pre-sensitization, week 0. Documented treatment: therapeutic diphenylcyclopropenone sensitization with weekly scalp DPC. Investigators collected blood before applying each patch test. TCRdb independently ran MiXCR on the RACE reads; one entry per CDR3 protein. The sample lists about 120,000 distinct CDR3 sequences; approximately 15% were seen once. Germline V gene data show CDR1 as SGHNT and CDR2 as YYREEE (reference sequence). The CDR3 loop spans 15 amino acids. Trimming pared 5 bases from V and 7 bases from J, leaving 19 bases between.

Sequences were derived from whole blood, sampled in connection with sensitization to the hapten diphenylcyclopropenone (DPC). The sequence was collected from a young woman with alopecia areata. Some clones in this sample may be carry-over from other donors' samples. The chain couples TRBV5-4 to TRBJ2-4; D might be TRBD1 (6 bases). This chain's CDR3 is CASSLQGAQGNIQYF. For the CDR3, the DNA is TGTGCCAGCAGTTTACAGGGAGCTCAGGGGAACATTCAGTACTTC.